This T cell receptor (beta chain) was sequenced for a study of T-cell reconstitution after alpha-beta-depleted transplantation in children. This sample's TCRbeta library carried unique molecular identifier barcodes. Each CDR3 protein is one row after TCRdb ran MiXCR on the PCR reads. The sample lists around 500,000 distinct CDR3 sequences; roughly an eighth were seen once. The junction had 5 bases not matched to a gene; V was cut back by 5 bases and J by 5 bases. The CDR3 spans 14 residues. Germline V gene data show CDR1 as LNHDA and CDR2 as SQIVND (reference sequence). Sequences were derived from PBMCs from the stem cell graft donor, sampled from the stem cell graft. V usage is TRBV19 and J usage is TRBJ2-5; 10 nucleotides line up with TRBD2. The TCR sequence derives from a human donor who donated a stem cell graft to a child with combined immunodeficiency. CDR3 coding DNA: TGTGCCAGTAGTCCACTAGCGGGATATGAGACCCAGTACTTC. It specifies CASSPLAGYETQYF. The full variable domain, in which reference TRBV19 and TRBJ2-5 provide the parts outside the CDR3, is DGGITQSPKYLFRKEGQNVTLSCEQNLNHDAMYWYRQDPGQGLRLIYYSQIVNDFQKGDIAEGYSVSREKKESFPLTVTSAQKNPTAFYLCASSPLAGYETQYFGPGTRLLVL.